These 7 T cell receptor beta chains came from one sample sequenced in a study of T-cell memory formation after mild COVID-19. TCRdb analysed the 5' RACE reads with MiXCR anew, one entry per CDR3 protein. The sample gives 450,000 to 700,000 distinct CDR3 sequences, roughly 18% of which show up once; around 11% is in the top ten. The specimen was PBMCs or a T cell subset sorted from them (not recorded which). The receptors were gathered from an adult woman who had mild COVID-19 (a few samples of this study predate the infection). Cell type and time point are not known.

This clonotype has at least ten counts. The DNA of the CDR3 is TGCAGTGCTAGAGTTGACAGGGAATATGCCGGGGAGCTGTTTTTT. Encoded protein: CSARVDREYAGELFF. V is TRBV20-1 and J is TRBJ2-2, with TRBD1 matching over 7 bases. With 1 base clipped from V and 6 bases from J, the junction kept 8 bases outside the gene matches. Germline CDR1 reads DFQATT; CDR2 reads SNEGSKA (reference sequence). This CDR3 has 15 residues.

The chain links TRBV10-3 to TRBJ2-1; TRBD1 agrees at 10 bases. This CDR3 region has 16 residues. J gave up 5 bases and V 7 bases, and 11 bases lay outside the gene matches. Germline CDR1 reads ENHRY; CDR2 reads SYGVKD. The CDR3 DNA is TGTGCCATCACGCCGAACCTCGGGACAGGGGACAATGAGCAGTTCTTC. This sequence encodes CAITPNLGTGDNEQFF.

The gene calls are TRBV5-1 and TRBJ1-2, with D hard to call. V lost 0 bases, J lost 3 bases, and 15 bases lay in between. Germline lookup yields CDR1 SGHRS and CDR2 YFSETQ. CDR3 length equals 16 residues. The CDR3 here is CASSLGWPLKDYGYTF. The DNA of the CDR3 is TGCGCCAGCAGCTTGGGATGGCCCCTGAAGGACTATGGCTACACCTTC.

This clonotype was found a few times. The V gene is TRBV5-1, the J gene TRBJ2-7, with 9 bases lining up with TRBD1. CDR3 length: 15 residues. Germline V gives CDR1 SGHRS, CDR2 YFSETQ. V was pared by 5 bases and J by 2 bases, with 8 bases of the junction left unmatched. The chain's CDR3 is CASRPRQGGTYEQYF. In DNA, the CDR3 is TGCGCCAGCAGGCCAAGACAGGGGGGGACCTACGAGCAGTACTTC.

In this sample, this clonotype turned up a few times. This chain uses TRBV11-3 with TRBJ1-1; D remains unclear. CDR1 and CDR2 from the germline V gene are SGHNT and YENEEA. This CDR3 is built from 13 residues. Trimming cost V 0 bases and J 7 bases, with 9 bases left between them. In DNA form, the CDR3 reads TGTGCCAGCAGCTTAGATCGGTACGGTGAAGCTTTCTTT. It codes for CASSLDRYGEAFF.

Comment on this clonotype: A junction end diverges from the germline sequence, so it may reflect a read error. The J gene is TRBJ1-2, the V gene TRBV20-1; D not certain. There are 14 residues in the CDR3. CDR1 is DFQATT, CDR2 SNEGSKA, per germline (reference sequence). This CDR3 is CSAAQTPVSASEPF. The DNA of the CDR3 is TGCAGTGCTGCGCAGACCCCGGTCTCCGCCAGCGAACCCTTC.

This chain connects TRBV24-1 to TRBJ2-1, with 8 bases lining up with TRBD2. Germline CDR1 KGHDR, CDR2 SFDVKD. The CDR3 extends over 16 amino acids. The J segment lost 0 bases and the V segment lost 4 bases, leaving 4 bases of the junction unmatched. The CDR3 here is CATSDPGLVSYNEQFF. The DNA for the CDR3 is TGTGCCACCAGTGACCCGGGACTAGTCTCCTACAATGAGCAGTTCTTC.